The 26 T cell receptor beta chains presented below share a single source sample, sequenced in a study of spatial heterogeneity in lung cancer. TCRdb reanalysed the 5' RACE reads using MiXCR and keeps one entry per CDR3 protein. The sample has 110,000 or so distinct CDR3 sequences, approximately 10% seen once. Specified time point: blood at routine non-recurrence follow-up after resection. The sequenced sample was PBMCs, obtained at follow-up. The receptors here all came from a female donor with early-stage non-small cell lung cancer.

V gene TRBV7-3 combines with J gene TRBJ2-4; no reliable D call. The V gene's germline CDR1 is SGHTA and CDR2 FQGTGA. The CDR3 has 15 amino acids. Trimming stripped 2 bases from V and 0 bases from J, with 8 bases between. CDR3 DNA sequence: TGTGCCAGCAGCTTATCAGCCCTAGCCAAAAACATTCAGTACTTC. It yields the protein CASSLSALAKNIQYF. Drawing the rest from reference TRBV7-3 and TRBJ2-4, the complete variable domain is GAGVSQTPSNKVTEKGKYVELRCDPISGHTALYWYRQSLGQGPEFLIYFQGTGAADDSGLPNDRFFAVRPEGSVSTLKIQRTERGDSAVYLCASSLSALAKNIQYFGAGTRLSVL.

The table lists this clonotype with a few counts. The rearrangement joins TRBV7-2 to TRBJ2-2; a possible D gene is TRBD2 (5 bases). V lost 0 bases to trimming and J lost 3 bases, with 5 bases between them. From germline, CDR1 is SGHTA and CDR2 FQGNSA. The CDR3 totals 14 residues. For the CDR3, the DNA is TGTGCCAGCAGCTTAGCGGGAGACACCGGGGAGCTGTTTTTT. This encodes CASSLAGDTGELFF.

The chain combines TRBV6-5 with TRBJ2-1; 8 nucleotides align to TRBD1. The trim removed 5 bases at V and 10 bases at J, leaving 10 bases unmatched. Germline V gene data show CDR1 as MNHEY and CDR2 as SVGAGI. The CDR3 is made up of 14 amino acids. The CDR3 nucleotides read TGTGCCAGCAGTGGACCGGGACAGGACCCGGAGCAGTTCTTC. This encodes CASSGPGQDPEQFF.

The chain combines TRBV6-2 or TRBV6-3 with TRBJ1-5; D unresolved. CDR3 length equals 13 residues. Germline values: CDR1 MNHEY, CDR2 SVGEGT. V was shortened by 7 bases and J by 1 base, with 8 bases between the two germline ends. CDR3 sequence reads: CASKGWSNQPQHF. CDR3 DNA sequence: TGTGCCAGCAAAGGTTGGAGCAATCAGCCCCAGCATTTT.

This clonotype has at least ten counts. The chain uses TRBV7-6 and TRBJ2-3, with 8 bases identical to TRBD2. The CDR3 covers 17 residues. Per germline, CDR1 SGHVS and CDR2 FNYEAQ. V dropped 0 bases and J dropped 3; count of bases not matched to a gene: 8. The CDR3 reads CASSLAIAGTRTDTQYF. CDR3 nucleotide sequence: TGTGCCAGCAGCTTAGCGATAGCCGGGACTAGGACAGATACGCAGTATTTT. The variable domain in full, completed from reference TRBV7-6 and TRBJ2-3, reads GAGVSQSPRYKVTKRGQDVALRCDPISGHVSLYWYRQALGQGPEFLTYFNYEAQQDKSGLPNDRFSAERPEGSISTLTIQRTEQRDSAMYRCASSLAIAGTRTDTQYFGPGTRLTVL.

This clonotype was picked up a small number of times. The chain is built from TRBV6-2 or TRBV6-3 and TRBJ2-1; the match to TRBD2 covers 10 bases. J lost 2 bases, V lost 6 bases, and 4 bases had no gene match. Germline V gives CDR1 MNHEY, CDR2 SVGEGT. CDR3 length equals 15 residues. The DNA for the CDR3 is TGTGCCAGCAGCTACACTAGCGGGACCTACAATGAGCAGTTCTTC. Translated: CASSYTSGTYNEQFF.

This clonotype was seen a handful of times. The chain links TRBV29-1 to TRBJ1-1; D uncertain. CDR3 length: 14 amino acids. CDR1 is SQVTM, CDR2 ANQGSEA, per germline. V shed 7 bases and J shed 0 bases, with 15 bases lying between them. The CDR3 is CSASTLQMNTEAFF. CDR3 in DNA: TGCAGCGCATCAACCTTACAGATGAACACTGAAGCTTTCTTT.

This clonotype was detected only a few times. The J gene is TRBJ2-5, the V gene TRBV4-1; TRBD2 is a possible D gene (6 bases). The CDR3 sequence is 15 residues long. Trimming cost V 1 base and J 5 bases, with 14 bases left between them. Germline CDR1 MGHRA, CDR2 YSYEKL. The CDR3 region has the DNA TGCGCCAGCAGCCAAGGTGGACTACCTTCCGAGACCCAGTACTTC. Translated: CASSQGGLPSETQYF.

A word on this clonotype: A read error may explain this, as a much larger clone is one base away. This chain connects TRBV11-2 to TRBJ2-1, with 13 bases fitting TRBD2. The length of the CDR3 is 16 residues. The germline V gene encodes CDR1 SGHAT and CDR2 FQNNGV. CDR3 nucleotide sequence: TGTGCCAACAGCTTAACTAGCGGGAGGGCCGGCTATGAGCAGTTCTTC. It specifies CANSLTSGRAGYEQFF.

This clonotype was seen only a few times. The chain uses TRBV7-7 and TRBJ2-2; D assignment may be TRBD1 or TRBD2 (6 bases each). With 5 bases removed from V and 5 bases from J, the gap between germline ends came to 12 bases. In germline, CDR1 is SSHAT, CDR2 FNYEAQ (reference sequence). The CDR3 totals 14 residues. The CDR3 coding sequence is TGTGCCAGCAGCCCCCGGGGGCGAACCGGGGAGCTGTTTTTT. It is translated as CASSPRGRTGELFF.

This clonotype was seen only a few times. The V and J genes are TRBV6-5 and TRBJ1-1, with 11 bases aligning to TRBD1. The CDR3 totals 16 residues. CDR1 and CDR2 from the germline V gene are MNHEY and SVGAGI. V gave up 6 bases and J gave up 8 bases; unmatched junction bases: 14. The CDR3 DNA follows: TGTGCCAGCAGATCCAGGACAGGGGGCGTTTTAGCCGAAGCTTTCTTT. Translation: CASRSRTGGVLAEAFF.

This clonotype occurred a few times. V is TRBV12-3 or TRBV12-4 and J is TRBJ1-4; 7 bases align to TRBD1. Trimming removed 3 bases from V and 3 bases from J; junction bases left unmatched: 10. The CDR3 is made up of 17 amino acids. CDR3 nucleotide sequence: TGTGCCAGCAGTTTGGACCCAAGGGGGCCTCCTAATGAAAAACTGTTTTTT. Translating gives CASSLDPRGPPNEKLFF.

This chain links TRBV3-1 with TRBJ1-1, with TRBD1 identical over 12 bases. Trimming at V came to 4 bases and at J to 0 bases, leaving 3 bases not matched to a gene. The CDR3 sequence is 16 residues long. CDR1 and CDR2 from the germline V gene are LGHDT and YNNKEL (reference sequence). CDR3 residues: CASSLGTGGMNTEAFF. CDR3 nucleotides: TGTGCCAGCAGCCTGGGGACAGGGGGCATGAACACTGAAGCTTTCTTT.

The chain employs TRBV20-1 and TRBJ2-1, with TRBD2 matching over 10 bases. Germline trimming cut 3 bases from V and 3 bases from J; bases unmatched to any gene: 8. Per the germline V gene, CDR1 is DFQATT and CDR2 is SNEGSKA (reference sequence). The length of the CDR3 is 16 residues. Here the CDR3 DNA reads TGCAGTGCTAGGGGAGCGGGAGGGCACAACTACAATGAGCAGTTCTTC. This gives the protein CSARGAGGHNYNEQFF.

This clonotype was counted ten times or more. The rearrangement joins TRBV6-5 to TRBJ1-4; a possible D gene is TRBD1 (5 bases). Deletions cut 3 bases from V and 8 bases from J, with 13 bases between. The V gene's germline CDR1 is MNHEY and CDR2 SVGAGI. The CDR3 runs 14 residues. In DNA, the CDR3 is TGTGCCAGCAGTTATCTGGGACTTGAGGAAAAACTGTTTTTT. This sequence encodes CASSYLGLEEKLFF.

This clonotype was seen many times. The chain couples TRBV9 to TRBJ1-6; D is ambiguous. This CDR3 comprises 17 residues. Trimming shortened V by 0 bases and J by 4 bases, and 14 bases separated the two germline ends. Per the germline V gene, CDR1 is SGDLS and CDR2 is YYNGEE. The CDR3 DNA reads TGTGCCAGCAGCGTAGAAGGTGGGGATCCTTATAATTCACCCCTCCACTTT. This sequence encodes CASSVEGGDPYNSPLHF.

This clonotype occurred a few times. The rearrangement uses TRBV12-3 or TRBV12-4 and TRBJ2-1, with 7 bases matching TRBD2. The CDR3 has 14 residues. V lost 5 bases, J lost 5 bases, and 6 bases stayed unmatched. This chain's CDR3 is CASSLRTRDNEQFF. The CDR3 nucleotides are TGTGCCAGCAGTCTCCGGACTAGAGACAATGAGCAGTTCTTC.

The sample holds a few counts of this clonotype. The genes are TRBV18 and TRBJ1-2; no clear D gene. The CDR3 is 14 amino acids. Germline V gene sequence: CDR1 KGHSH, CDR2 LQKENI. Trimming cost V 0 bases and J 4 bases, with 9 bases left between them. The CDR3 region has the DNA TGTGCCAGCTCACCACCGTCGGAGTTCTATGGCTACACCTTC. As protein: CASSPPSEFYGYTF.

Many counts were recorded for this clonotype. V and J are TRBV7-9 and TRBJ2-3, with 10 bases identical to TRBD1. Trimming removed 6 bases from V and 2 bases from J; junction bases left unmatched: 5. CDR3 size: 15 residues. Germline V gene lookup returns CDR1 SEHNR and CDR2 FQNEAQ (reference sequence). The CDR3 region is CASSAGTGVTDTQYF. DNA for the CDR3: TGTGCCAGCAGTGCCGGGACAGGGGTCACAGATACGCAGTATTTT.

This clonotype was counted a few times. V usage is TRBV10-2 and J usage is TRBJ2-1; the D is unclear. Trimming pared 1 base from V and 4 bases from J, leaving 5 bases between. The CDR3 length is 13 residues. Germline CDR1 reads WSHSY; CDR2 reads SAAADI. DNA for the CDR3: TGCGCCAGCAGTGAGTTCACTTACAATGAGCAGTTCTTC. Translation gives CASSEFTYNEQFF.

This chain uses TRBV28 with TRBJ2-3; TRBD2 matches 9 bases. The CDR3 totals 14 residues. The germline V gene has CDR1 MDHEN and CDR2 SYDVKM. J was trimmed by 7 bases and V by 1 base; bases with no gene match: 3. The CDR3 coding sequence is TGTGCCAGCAGTTTATTACTAGCGGGCTATACGCAGTATTTT. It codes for CASSLLLAGYTQYF.

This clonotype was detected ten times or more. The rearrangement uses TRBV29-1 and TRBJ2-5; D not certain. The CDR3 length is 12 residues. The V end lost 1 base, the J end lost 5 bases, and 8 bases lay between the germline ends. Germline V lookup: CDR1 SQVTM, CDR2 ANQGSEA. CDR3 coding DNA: TGCAGCGTTGAAGGGGGTAGTGAGACCCAGTACTTC. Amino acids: CSVEGGSETQYF.

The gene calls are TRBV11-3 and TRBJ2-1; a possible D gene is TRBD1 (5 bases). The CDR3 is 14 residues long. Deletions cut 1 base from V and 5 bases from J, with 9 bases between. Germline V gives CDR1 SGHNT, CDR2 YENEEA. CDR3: CASSLGQYNNEQFF. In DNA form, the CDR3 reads TGTGCCAGCAGCTTAGGACAGTATAACAATGAGCAGTTCTTC. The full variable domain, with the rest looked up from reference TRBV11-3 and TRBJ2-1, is EAGVVQSPRYKIIEKKQPVAFWCNPISGHNTLYWYLQNLGQGPELLIRYENEEAVDDSQLPKDRFSAERLKGVDSTLKIQPAELGDSAVYLCASSLGQYNNEQFFGPGTRLTVL.

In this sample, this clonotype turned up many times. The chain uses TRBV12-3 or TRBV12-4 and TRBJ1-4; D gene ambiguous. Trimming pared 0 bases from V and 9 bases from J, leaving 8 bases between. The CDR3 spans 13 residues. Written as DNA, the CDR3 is TGTGCCAGCAGTTTAGCAGCAAATAAAAAACTGTTTTTT. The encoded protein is CASSLAANKKLFF.

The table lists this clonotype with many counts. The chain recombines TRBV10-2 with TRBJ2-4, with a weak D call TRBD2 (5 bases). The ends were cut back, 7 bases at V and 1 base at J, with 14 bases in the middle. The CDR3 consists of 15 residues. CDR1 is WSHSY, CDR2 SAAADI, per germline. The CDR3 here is CASMHERQAKNIQYF. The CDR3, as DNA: TGCGCCAGCATGCACGAGCGGCAGGCCAAAAACATTCAGTACTTC.

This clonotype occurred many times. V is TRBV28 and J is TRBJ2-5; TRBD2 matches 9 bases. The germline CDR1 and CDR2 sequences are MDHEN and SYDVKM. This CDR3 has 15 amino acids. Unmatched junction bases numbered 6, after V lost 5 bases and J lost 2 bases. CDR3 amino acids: CASSTPAGGQETQYF. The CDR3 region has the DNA TGTGCCAGCAGTACCCCGGCGGGGGGGCAAGAGACCCAGTACTTC.